Here is one TCR beta chain with its context. The antigen is undetermined. The entry originates in a study of CD4 T cells in relation to SARS-CoV-2 and coronaviruses. About the research overall: ViraFEST: roughly ten-day antigen culture of PBMCs, then TCR beta CDR3 sequencing. Shared crossreactive spike epitopes were mapped to their HLA restriction.

Measured with immunoSEQ multiplex PCR; TCRdb has only the in-frame clones, and not every one. The data show about 23,000 clones, with about 76% seen just once and more than 12% held by the top ten. The V gene lost 3 bases and the J gene lost 10 bases, with 18 bases spanning the gap. Germline CDR1 SGHTA, CDR2 FQGNSA. The CDR3 runs to 14 residues. Before the COVID-19 pandemic, during about 2011-2019, CD4+ T cells were taken from unexposed donors. After nine to ten days of culture, CD4+ T cells were isolated. Testing used SARS-CoV-2 S/N and four cold-coronavirus spikes on unexposed-donor CD4+ T cells, cells permitting. Half the medium was replaced with IL-2 medium on days 3 and 7.

The chain links TRBV7-2 to TRBJ1-1; D may be TRBD1 (6 bases). This clonotype originated in a human donor in good health. Sequenced: CD4+ T cells from PBMCs, cultured in vitro. The CDR3 region has the DNA TGTGCCAGCAGCTTCGATCTTAGGGGGGCCTCAGCTTTCTTT. Residues: CASSFDLRGASAFF.